This entry concerns a single T cell receptor beta chain. Its antigen is still unknown. Base qualities are not at hand, and no much larger clone is one base apart. Healthy HIV-negative adults with no recently reported acute infections or vaccinations were included as donors. Only Caucasian adults living in Nashville, Tennessee, USA were represented among the donors. CD4+ T cells were enriched by magnetic negative selection, after which naive cells were positively selected on CD45RA and the negative fraction was taken as the memory subset. Blood was obtained by leukapheresis, after which PBMCs were separated by Ficoll-Histopaque density gradient centrifugation and cryopreserved in liquid nitrogen vapor phase. Purity and quantity of every magnetically sorted T cell population were checked by analytical flow cytometry. Each sorted fraction had its genomic DNA isolated and then quantified by UV absorbance on a Nanodrop 2000c.

For CDR1 and CDR2, the germline V gene lists SGHDT and YYEEEE. Deletion took 1 base off V and 9 bases off J, with a span of 14 bases between the germline ends. Spanning cysteine to phenylalanine, the CDR3 consists of 14 amino acids. CDR3 DNA is the only sequence kept; it has 42 bases, read in frame from the first base. The data belong to a study of shared clonotypes between healthy human individuals (dated by TCRdb to about 2020). Regarding the study in general: Three men and two women, aged 18 to 49 years, made up the cohort. Blood TCR repertoires of four to six healthy adults were deeply sequenced to estimate repertoire size and the extent of clonotype sharing between individuals. For each donor, CD4 naive and CD4 memory were each run on three plates, CD8 naive on two plates, and CD8 memory on one plate. Each donor's leukapheresis produced roughly between roughly 0.9 and 9 billion PBMCs. Libraries were prepared and TCR repertoires were sequenced by different laboratories using diverse techniques, in order to increase sequencing depth and limit assay-specific biases. Beyond this particular receptor, the publication reports: The genetic and exposure-history diversity represented was limited by the small number of donors. Compared with non-shared clonotypes, the clonotypes found in all four sorted-subset donors had higher generation probabilities. Pairwise subsampling indicated that sequencing depth was expected to affect the degree of clonotype sharing among donors. Estimated clonotype richness was generally larger for naive than for memory subsets. Rarefaction of sorted-subset datasets indicated incomplete sequencing despite the large sequencing depth. Sampling was restricted to blood, and TCR repertoires in tissue are likely to differ from TCR repertoires in blood. Across four donors, roughly 5.4% of naive CD4, more than 3% of naive CD8, about 2% of memory CD4, and about 0.4% of memory CD8 clonotypes were shared.

Using the deep immunoSEQ assay, multiplex PCR amplified TCR CDR3 regions from genomic DNA. For each cell subset, the extracted genomic DNA was distributed evenly across all wells of several immunoSEQ 96-well plates, and each plate served as one replicate. For sorted subsets, roughly 200 ng of genomic DNA, equivalent to roughly 30,000 T cell genomes, went into each replicate PCR. Purified libraries were quantified with a Qubit 3.0 fluorometer, sized on a Bioanalyzer 2100, and re-quantified with the KAPA Library Quantification kit. Every immunoSEQ 96-well plate was sequenced on a separate single-read 150-cycle Illumina NextSeq 550 flow cell. The authors processed their data as follows. The immunoSEQ output contained only junctional sequences without quality scores, so filtering could not match that applied to full-length reads. Sequences were annotated with PyIR, a Python wrapper for IgBLAST v1.9, using IMGT germline references to assign V/J genes and CDR3. Reads were removed for weak V/J assignments (E-value above 1e-6), missing CDR3, stop codons, out-of-frame junctions, or ambiguous translated residues. A V3J clonotype was defined by an identical inferred V gene, J gene, and CDR3 amino acid sequence. To compute the percentage overlap between repertoires, the number of shared unique clonotypes was divided by the size of the smaller repertoire. Repertoire richness was assessed with RTK rarefaction, the Chao1 estimator, and Recon v2.1 estimates of unobserved clonotypes. Generation probabilities were computed with OLGA for all TCRbeta clonotypes obtained by the gDNA method from a few donors. What TCRdb holds here is the immuneACCESS table cut down to in-frame rearrangements. Part of the clones is not present; checked against another copy, under half of the missing clones reflect an unresolved V gene, and the others are unexplained. D and trimming were read from the DNA, whereas the V and J calls and clone size are those reported in that table. This sample comprises just over 2,000,000 clones, 85% to 95% of them detected only once. Of the sample, approximately 0.13% is held by the ten largest clones.

The V gene is TRBV5-6 and the J gene is TRBJ1-3; possibly the D gene is TRBD1, per 5 matching bases. The receptor comes from a young man in good health. The specimen sequenced was naive CD4+ T cells sorted from blood. The sample's cell subset or site label is to be understood as: CD45RA+ positively selected. The CDR3 sequence is CASSLRDPGSTIYF. The nucleotide sequence reads as follows: TGTGCCAGCAGCTTGAGGGACCCTGGTTCCACCATATATTTT.